A single TCR beta chain is shown here with its context. Its antigen remains unknown. This sample stems from a study of T cell repertoires in cytomegalovirus infection. The study's findings and limits: In two of eight donors, the top clonotype was HLA-C-restricted CMV-specific.

TCRdb itself ran the reads through MiXCR, one entry per CDR3 protein. The sample yields fewer than 950,000 distinct CDR3 sequences, around a third seen once. V shed 11 bases and J 6 bases; nucleotides not matched to a gene: 15. Germline values: CDR1 SNHLY, CDR2 FYNNEI. This CDR3 region has 15 residues. The sequence came from a human donor in good health (CMV status not recorded). Some clones in this sample may be carry-over from other donors' samples. This chain links TRBV2 with TRBJ1-2; 10 positions match TRBD1. The specimen was cultured CD8+ T cells from PBMCs, collected from culture after CMV antigen stimulation. The CDR3 DNA reads TGTGCCGCCAAGCGACAGGGGGCTTTTTCGGATGGCTACACCTTC. Its translation: CAAKRQGAFSDGYTF.